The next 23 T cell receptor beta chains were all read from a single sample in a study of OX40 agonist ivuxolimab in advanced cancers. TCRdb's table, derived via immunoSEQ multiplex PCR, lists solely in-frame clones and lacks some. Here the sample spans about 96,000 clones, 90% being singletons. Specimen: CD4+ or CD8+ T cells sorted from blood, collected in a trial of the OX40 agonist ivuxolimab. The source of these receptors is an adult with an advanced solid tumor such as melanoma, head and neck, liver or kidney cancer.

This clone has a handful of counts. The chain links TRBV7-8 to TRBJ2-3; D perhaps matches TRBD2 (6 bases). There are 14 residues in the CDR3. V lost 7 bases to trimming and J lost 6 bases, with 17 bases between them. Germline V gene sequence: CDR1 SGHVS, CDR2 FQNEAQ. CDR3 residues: CASTKTRAGDTQYF. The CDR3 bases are TGTGCCAGCACCAAGACTAGGGCGGGCGATACGCAGTATTTT.

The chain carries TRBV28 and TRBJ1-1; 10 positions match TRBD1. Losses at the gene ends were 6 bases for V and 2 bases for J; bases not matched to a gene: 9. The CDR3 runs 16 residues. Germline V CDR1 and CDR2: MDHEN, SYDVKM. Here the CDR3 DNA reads TGTGCCAGCAGCTCCGTGGACAGGGGGATCAACACTGAAGCTTTCTTT. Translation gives CASSSVDRGINTEAFF.

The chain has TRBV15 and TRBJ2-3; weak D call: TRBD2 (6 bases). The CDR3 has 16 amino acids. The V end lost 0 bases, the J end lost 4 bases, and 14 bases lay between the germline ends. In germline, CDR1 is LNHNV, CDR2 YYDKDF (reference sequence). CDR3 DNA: TGTGCCACCAGCAGAGAAGGTGGGATAGCGGCAGATACGCAGTATTTT. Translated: CATSREGGIAADTQYF.

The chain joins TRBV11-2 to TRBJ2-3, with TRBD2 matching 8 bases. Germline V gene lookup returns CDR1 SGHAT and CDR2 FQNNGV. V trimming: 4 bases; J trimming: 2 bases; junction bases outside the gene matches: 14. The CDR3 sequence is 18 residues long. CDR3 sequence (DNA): TGTGCCAGCAGCTCCATCTTCCAACTAGCGGTGTCCACAGATACGCAGTATTTT. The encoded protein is CASSSIFQLAVSTDTQYF. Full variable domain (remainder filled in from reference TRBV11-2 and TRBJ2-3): EAGVAQSPRYKIIEKRQSVAFWCNPISGHATLYWYQQILGQGPKLLIQFQNNGVVDDSQLPKDRFSAERLKGVDSTLKIQPAKLEDSAVYLCASSSIFQLAVSTDTQYFGPGTRLTVL.

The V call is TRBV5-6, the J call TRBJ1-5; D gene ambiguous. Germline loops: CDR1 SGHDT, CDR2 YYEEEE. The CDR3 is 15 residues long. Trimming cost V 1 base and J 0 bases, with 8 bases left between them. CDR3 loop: CASSLTAASNQPQHF. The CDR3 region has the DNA TGTGCCAGCAGCTTGACGGCAGCTAGCAATCAGCCCCAGCATTTT.

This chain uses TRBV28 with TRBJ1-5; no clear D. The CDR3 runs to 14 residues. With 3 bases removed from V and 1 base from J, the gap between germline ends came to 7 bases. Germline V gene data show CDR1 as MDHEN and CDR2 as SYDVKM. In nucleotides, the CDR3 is TGTGCCAGCAGTTTGTGGGAAAGCAATCAGCCCCAGCATTTT. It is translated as CASSLWESNQPQHF.

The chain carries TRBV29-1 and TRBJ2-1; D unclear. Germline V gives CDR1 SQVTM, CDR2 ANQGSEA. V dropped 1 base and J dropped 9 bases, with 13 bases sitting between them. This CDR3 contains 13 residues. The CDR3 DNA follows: TGCAGCGTTGAAGTGAGCTCAGGCGGTGAGCAGTTCTTC. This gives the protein CSVEVSSGGEQFF.

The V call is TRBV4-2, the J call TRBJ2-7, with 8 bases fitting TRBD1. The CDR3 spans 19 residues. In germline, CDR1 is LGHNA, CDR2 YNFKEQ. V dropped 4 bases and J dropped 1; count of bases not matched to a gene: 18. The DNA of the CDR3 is TGTGCCAGCAGCCTCGGACAGGGTACTCACGGGACCTTTTCCTACGAGCAGTACTTC. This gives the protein CASSLGQGTHGTFSYEQYF.

The CDR3 is CASSYSRAQEAYEQYF. The CDR3 DNA reads TGTGCCAGCAGTTACTCCAGAGCACAGGAAGCCTACGAGCAGTACTTC. The chain couples TRBV6-6 to TRBJ2-7; D is possibly TRBD1 (5 bases). Trimming took off 0 bases at V and 2 bases at J, with 14 bases between the two ends. Germline loops: CDR1 MNHNY, CDR2 SVGAGI (reference sequence). The CDR3 extends over 16 amino acids.

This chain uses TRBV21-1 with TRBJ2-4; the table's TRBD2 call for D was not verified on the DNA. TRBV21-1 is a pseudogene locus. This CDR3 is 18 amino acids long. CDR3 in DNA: TGTGCCTGCGTCAATATGGAGGAGGCACAACAGCGCAAAAACATTCAGTACTTC. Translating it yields CACVNMEEAQQRKNIQYF.

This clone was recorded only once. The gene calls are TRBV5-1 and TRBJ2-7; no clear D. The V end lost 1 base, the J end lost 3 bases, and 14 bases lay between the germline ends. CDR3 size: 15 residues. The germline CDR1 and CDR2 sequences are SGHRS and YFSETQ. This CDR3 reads CASSLIIQGSYEQYF. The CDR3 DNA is TGCGCCAGCAGCTTGATAATCCAAGGAAGCTACGAGCAGTACTTC.

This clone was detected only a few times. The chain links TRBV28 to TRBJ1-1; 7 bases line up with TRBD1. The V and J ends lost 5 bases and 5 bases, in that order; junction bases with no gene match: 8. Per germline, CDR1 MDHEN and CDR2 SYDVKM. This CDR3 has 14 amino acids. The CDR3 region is CASSQDREGTEAFF. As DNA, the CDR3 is TGTGCCAGCAGTCAAGACAGGGAAGGTACTGAAGCTTTCTTT.

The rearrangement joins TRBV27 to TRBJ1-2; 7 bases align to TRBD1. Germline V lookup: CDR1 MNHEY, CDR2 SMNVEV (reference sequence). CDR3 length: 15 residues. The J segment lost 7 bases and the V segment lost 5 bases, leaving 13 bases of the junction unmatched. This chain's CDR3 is CASSPNQGTVSGYTF. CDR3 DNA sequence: TGTGCCAGCAGTCCCAACCAGGGGACAGTAAGTGGCTACACCTTC.

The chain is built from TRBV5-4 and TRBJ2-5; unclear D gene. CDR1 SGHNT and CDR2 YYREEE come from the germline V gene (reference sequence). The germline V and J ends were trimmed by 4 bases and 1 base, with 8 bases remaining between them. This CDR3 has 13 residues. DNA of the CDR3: TGTGCCAGCAGCAGCTACGGCCAAGAGACCCAGTACTTC. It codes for CASSSYGQETQYF.

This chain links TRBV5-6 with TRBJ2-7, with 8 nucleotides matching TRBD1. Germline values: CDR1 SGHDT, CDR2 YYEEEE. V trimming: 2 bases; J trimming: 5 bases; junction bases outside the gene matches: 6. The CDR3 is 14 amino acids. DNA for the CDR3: TGTGCCAGCAGCTTCAGCAGGGGGCGTCACGAGCAGTACTTC. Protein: CASSFSRGRHEQYF.

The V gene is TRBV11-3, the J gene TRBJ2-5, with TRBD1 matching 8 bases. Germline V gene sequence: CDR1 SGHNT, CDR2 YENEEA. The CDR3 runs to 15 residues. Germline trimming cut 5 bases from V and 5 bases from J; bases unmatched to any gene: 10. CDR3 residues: CASSRGQGARETQYF. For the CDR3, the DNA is TGTGCCAGCAGCCGGGGGCAGGGGGCCCGGGAGACCCAGTACTTC.

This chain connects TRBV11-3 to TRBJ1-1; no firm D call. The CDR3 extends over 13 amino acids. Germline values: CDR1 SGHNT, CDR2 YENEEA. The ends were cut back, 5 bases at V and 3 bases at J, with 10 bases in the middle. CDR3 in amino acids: CASSLQPDTEAFF. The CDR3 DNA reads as TGTGCCAGCAGCCTCCAACCTGACACTGAAGCTTTCTTT.

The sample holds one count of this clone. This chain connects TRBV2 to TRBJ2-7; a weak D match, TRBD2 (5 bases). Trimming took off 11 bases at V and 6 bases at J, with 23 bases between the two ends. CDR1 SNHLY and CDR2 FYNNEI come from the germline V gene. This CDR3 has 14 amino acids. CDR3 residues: CAGTFFSDSIEQYF. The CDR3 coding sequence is TGTGCCGGCACCTTCTTTAGCGACTCTATCGAGCAGTACTTC.

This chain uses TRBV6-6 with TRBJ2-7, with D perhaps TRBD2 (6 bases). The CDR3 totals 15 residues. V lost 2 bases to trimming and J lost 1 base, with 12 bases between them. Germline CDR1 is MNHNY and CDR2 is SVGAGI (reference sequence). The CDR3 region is CASSYRYGTSYEQYF. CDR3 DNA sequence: TGTGCCAGCAGTTACCGTTATGGGACTTCCTACGAGCAGTACTTC.

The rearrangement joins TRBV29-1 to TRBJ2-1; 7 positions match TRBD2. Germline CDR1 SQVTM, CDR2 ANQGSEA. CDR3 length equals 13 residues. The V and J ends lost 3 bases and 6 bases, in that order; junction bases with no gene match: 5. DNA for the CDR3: TGCAGCGTTGAGAGGGAGGGAACCAATGAGCAGTTCTTC. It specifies CSVEREGTNEQFF.

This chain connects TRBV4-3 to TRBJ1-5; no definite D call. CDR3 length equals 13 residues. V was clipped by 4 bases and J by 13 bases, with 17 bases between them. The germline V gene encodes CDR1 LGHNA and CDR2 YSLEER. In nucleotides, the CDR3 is TGCGCCAGCAGCCCCTTTAGGCCACTCTTTCAGCATTTT. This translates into CASSPFRPLFQHF.

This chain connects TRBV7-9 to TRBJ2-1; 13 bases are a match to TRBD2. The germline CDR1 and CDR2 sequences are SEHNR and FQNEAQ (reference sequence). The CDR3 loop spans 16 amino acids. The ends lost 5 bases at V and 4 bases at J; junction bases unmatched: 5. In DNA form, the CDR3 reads TGTGCCAGCAGCCGACAGGGACTAGCGGGATACAATGAGCAGTTCTTC. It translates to CASSRQGLAGYNEQFF.

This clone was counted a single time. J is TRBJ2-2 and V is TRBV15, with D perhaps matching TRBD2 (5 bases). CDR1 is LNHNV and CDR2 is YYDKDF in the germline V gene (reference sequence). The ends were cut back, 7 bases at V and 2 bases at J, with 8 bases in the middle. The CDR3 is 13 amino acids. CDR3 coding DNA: TGTGCCACCAATGAGGGAAACACCGGGGAGCTGTTTTTT. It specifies CATNEGNTGELFF.